This T cell receptor (beta chain) was identified during a study of T cell responses to AZD1222 COVID-19 vaccine. Second-dose intervals near 4 or 12 weeks were combined. Trimming removed 0 bases at V and 0 bases at J, with 12 bases between. The CDR3 is 17 residues long. The germline gives CDR1 KGHSH, CDR2 LQKENI. Libraries were prepared by immunoSEQ multiplex PCR; TCRdb keeps only in-frame clonotypes and omits some of them. The sample has around 99,000 clones; more than 75% are singletons. The sequences come from peripheral blood, collected 28 days after the second AZD1222 dose. The source is an adult who received the AZD1222 COVID-19 vaccine. V and J are TRBV18 and TRBJ2-1; D gene unclear. CDR3 sequence: CASSPPLGLSSYNEQFF. The DNA for the CDR3 is TGTGCCAGCTCACCACCGCTCGGGCTCAGCTCCTACAATGAGCAGTTCTTC.